The rows below give T cell receptor beta chains drawn from one sample of a study of cytomegalovirus exposure and HLA in healthy donors. The table came from immunoSEQ multiplex PCR; TCRdb's copy has only in-frame clones and leaves some out. The top ten hold 1.6% of the sample, which has about 140,000 clones, 60% to 80% seen once. The sample consisted of PBMCs. Receptor source: a female donor in good health and CMV-seronegative. The CDR3 runs from the conserved cysteine through the conserved F or W. Each record gives: CDR3 protein, CDR3 DNA, D gene, V gene, J gene, clone size. D genes are given only for firm matches. Rows give clone size only sometimes, using once, few, many, or a class for an expanded clone.

CASSLSRAGNQPQHF,TGTGCCAGCAGCTTAAGCAGGGCTGGCAATCAGCCCCAGCATTTT,-,TRBV7-9,TRBJ1-5,many
CAISEPTVEGIYNEQFF,TGTGCCATCAGTGAGCCAACAGTTGAAGGAATCTACAATGAGCAGTTCTTC,-,TRBV10-3,TRBJ2-1,few
CASSITSANYGYTF,TGTGCCAGTAGTATAACCTCAGCTAACTATGGCTACACCTTC,-,TRBV19,TRBJ1-2,-
CASSYNGNTGVNTEAFF,TGTGCCAGCAGCTACAACGGAAATACAGGGGTGAACACTGAAGCTTTCTTT,TRBD1,TRBV7-7,TRBJ1-1,-
CASSFSGFNLLNEKLFF,TGTGCCAGCAGTTTCTCGGGTTTTAACCTTTTGAATGAAAAACTGTTTTTT,-,TRBV28,TRBJ1-4,-
CASSQDTQGLTYEQYF,TGCGCCAGCAGCCAAGACACACAGGGTCTCACGTACGAGCAGTACTTC,-,TRBV4-1,TRBJ2-7,-
CASSLAGGLNTEAFF,TGTGCCAGCAGCTTAGCAGGGGGTCTGAACACTGAAGCTTTCTTT,TRBD1,TRBV7-3,TRBJ1-1,-
CASRTSGVRTDTQYF,TGTGCCAGCAGAACTAGCGGGGTACGCACAGATACGCAGTATTTT,TRBD2,TRBV28,TRBJ2-3,once
CASSEQGYSNQPRHF,TGTGCCAGCAGCGAGCAGGGGTATAGCAATCAGCCCCGGCATTTT,-,TRBV2,TRBJ1-5,-
CASSLGGYEQYF,TGTGCCAGCAGTTTGGGAGGCTACGAGCAGTACTTC,-,TRBV28,TRBJ2-7,once
CASSLGSSGSSLNEQYF,TGTGCCAGCAGCTTAGGTAGTAGCGGGAGTTCTCTGAACGAGCAGTACTTC,TRBD2,TRBV7-2,TRBJ2-7,-
CSATSGRGHEQFF,TGCAGCGCGACTAGCGGGAGGGGGCATGAGCAGTTCTTC,TRBD2,TRBV29-1,TRBJ2-1,-
CASSIGRTAPSEAFF,TGTGCCAGTAGTATAGGGAGGACAGCCCCAAGTGAAGCTTTCTTT,-,TRBV19,TRBJ1-1,few
CASSLTSAEQFF,TGTGCCAGCAGCTTAACCAGTGCTGAGCAGTTCTTC,-,TRBV11-2,TRBJ2-1,few
CASSHANRGSTGELFF,TGTGCCAGCAGCCATGCGAATCGGGGGTCCACCGGGGAGCTGTTTTTT,-,TRBV14,TRBJ2-2,-
CATKMDGGDTGELFF,TGCGCCACCAAGATGGATGGGGGGGACACCGGGGAGCTGTTTTTT,TRBD2,TRBV10-2,TRBJ2-2,-
CASSFLTTGTGDPPLHF,TGTGCCAGCAGTTTCCTCACCACCGGGACAGGGGATCCACCCCTCCACTTT,TRBD1,TRBV27,TRBJ1-6,-
CASSPSGGAGSTQYF,TGTGCCAGCAGCCCCAGCGGGGGCGCAGGGAGTACGCAGTATTTT,TRBD2,TRBV6-6,TRBJ2-3,-
CASSRQGRGEQFF,TGTGCCAGTAGTCGACAGGGGAGGGGTGAGCAGTTCTTC,-,TRBV19,TRBJ2-1,-
CASSFSSPGNEQFF,TGTGCCAGCAGCTTTAGCTCCCCCGGGAATGAGCAGTTCTTC,-,TRBV11-2,TRBJ2-1,-
CASSPNGEGFVSRETQYF,TGTGCCAGCAGCCCAAACGGGGAAGGGTTTGTTTCTCGGGAGACCCAGTACTTC,-,TRBV11-3,TRBJ2-5,-
CASSVGGSPPDTQYF,TGTGCCAGCAGCGTAGGCGGGAGTCCCCCAGATACGCAGTATTTT,TRBD2,TRBV9,TRBJ2-3,-
CASSRGLAAPGQFF,TGTGCCAGCAGTAGAGGCCTAGCGGCCCCAGGGCAGTTCTTC,TRBD2,TRBV28,TRBJ2-1,-
CASSLGDPGQRNYGYTF,TGTGCCAGCAGCCTAGGCGACCCGGGACAGCGGAACTATGGCTACACCTTC,TRBD1,TRBV27,TRBJ1-2,-
CASRTGGGYGYTF,TGTGCCAGCAGAACAGGGGGCGGCTATGGCTACACCTTC,TRBD1,TRBV2,TRBJ1-2,-
CASRWGTSGVPNNEQFF,TGTGCCAGCAGGTGGGGGACTAGCGGCGTCCCTAACAATGAGCAGTTCTTC,TRBD2,TRBV28,TRBJ2-1,-
CASSQRRSGSGGAIFNTGELFF,TGCGCCAGCAGCCAACGAAGAAGTGGAAGCGGGGGGGCGATTTTTAACACCGGGGAGCTGTTTTTT,TRBD2,TRBV4-1,TRBJ2-2,-
CASSESLTSGGNTGELFF,TGCGCCAGCAGTGAGTCTCTTACTAGCGGGGGGAACACCGGGGAGCTGTTTTTT,TRBD2,TRBV10-1,TRBJ2-2,-
CASTPPRLSSGNTIYF,TGTGCCAGCACCCCACCCAGGCTCTCCTCTGGAAACACCATATATTTT,-,TRBV28,TRBJ1-3,-
CASSLASGYYNEQFF,TGTGCCAGCAGCCTTGCTAGCGGCTACTACAATGAGCAGTTCTTC,TRBD2,TRBV7-9,TRBJ2-1,-
CATINLGLHYGYTF,TGTGCCACCATCAACTTGGGACTGCACTATGGCTACACCTTC,-,TRBV28,TRBJ1-2,-
CASSLGQRTYGYTF,TGTGCCAGCAGCTTGGGCCAGCGTACCTATGGCTACACCTTC,-,TRBV5-8,TRBJ1-2,-
CASSISRGNEKLFF,TGTGCCAGTAGTATATCCAGGGGCAATGAAAAACTGTTTTTT,-,TRBV19,TRBJ1-4,-
CASSYPAGTYEQYF,TGTGCCAGCAGCTACCCCGCAGGAACCTACGAGCAGTACTTC,-,TRBV13,TRBJ2-7,-
CASRTLHSLYQPQHF,TGTGCCAGTAGAACGTTACACAGTTTATATCAGCCCCAGCATTTT,-,TRBV19,TRBJ1-5,-
CASSVTGGNSPLHF,TGTGCCAGCAGTGTTACAGGGGGGAATTCACCCCTCCACTTT,TRBD1,TRBV6-4,TRBJ1-6,once
CSVETPGQLYTF,TGCAGCGTTGAAACCCCGGGACAACTCTACACCTTC,-,TRBV29-1,TRBJ1-2,-
CASSSRFVDRGWEQYF,TGTGCCAGCAGCTCCCGTTTTGTTGACAGGGGCTGGGAGCAGTACTTC,TRBD1,TRBV7-9,TRBJ2-7,-
CASSLGGGSSLETQYF,TGCGCCAGCAGCTTGGGGGGCGGGAGCTCTTTGGAGACCCAGTACTTC,TRBD2,TRBV5-1,TRBJ2-5,-
CATVLMRPKDRSYEQYF,TGTGCCACCGTCCTAATGCGGCCCAAAGACAGGTCCTACGAGCAGTACTTC,-,TRBV27,TRBJ2-7,once
CASSQDVGSGGGNIQYF,TGTGCCAGCAGCCAAGATGTTGGTAGCGGGGGTGGGAACATTCAGTACTTC,TRBD2,TRBV4-2,TRBJ2-4,once
CASSPSAFRGGGNTIYF,TGTGCCAGCAGCCCATCGGCGTTTAGGGGTGGTGGAAACACCATATATTTT,-,TRBV11-2,TRBJ1-3,-
CSVERGDKRNTIYF,TGCAGCGTTGAACGTGGGGACAAGAGAAACACCATATATTTT,-,TRBV29-1,TRBJ1-3,-
CASSQAGWDTQYF,TGTGCCAGCAGCCAAGCGGGTTGGGATACGCAGTATTTT,-,TRBV14,TRBJ2-3,-
CASSLGTGVMYEQYF,TGTGCCAGCAGTTTAGGGACAGGGGTGATGTACGAGCAGTACTTC,TRBD1,TRBV28,TRBJ2-7,once
CASSFSTVSSYNEQFF,TGTGCCAGCAGCTTCTCTACGGTGAGCTCCTACAATGAGCAGTTCTTC,-,TRBV5-5,TRBJ2-1,-
CASSEARTSGYNNEQFF,TGTGCCAGCAGTGAAGCTCGGACTAGCGGGTATAACAATGAGCAGTTCTTC,TRBD2,TRBV6-1,TRBJ2-1,-
CASSLDPKGGALRGNTIYF,TGTGCCAGCAGCTTAGATCCTAAGGGGGGGGCGCTGCGAGGAAACACCATATATTTT,-,TRBV11-3,TRBJ1-3,-
CASSPVQGNSPLHF,TGTGCCAGCAGCCCTGTTCAGGGAAATTCACCCCTCCACTTT,-,TRBV7-9,TRBJ1-6,few
CASSLAQASSEGEQYF,TGTGCCAGCAGCTTAGCGCAGGCTAGCTCCGAGGGCGAGCAGTACTTC,-,TRBV7-6,TRBJ2-7,-
CASSGTGSHEQYF,TGTGCCAGCAGCGGGACAGGGTCTCACGAGCAGTACTTC,TRBD1,TRBV6-6,TRBJ2-7,-
CASRVDTGELFF,TGTGCCAGCAGGGTAGACACCGGGGAGCTGTTTTTT,-,TRBV2,TRBJ2-2,-
CASSEPRTASLNTEAFF,TGTGCCAGCAGTGAACCGCGGACAGCCTCCTTGAACACTGAAGCTTTCTTT,-,TRBV6-1,TRBJ1-1,-